The 21 T cell receptor beta chains listed next were all sequenced from one sample in a study of T cells after yellow fever vaccination. TCRdb re-derived calls from the 5' RACE reads in MiXCR, one entry per CDR3 protein. The sample shows 620,000 or so distinct CDR3 sequences, approximately 13% of them seen only once. The specimen comprised PBMCs, sampled on the day of the yellow fever booster vaccination. The receptors derive from a man aged 25-45 years who received the YFV17D yellow fever vaccine.

This clonotype has a count of ten or more. The chain recombines TRBV20-1 with TRBJ1-4; 7 bases agree with TRBD1. Losses at the gene ends were 7 bases for V and 6 bases for J; bases not matched to a gene: 5. CDR1 is DFQATT and CDR2 is SNEGSKA in the germline V gene (reference sequence). The CDR3 extends over 12 amino acids. CDR3 protein: CSVVGTDEKLFF. CDR3 bases: TGCAGTGTAGTCGGGACAGATGAAAAACTGTTTTTT.

The rearrangement joins TRBV5-1 to TRBJ2-3, with D unresolved. V was pared by 0 bases and J by 4 bases, with 15 bases between. Germline V gene lookup returns CDR1 SGHRS and CDR2 YFSETQ. This CDR3 is 16 amino acids long. CDR3 region: CASSLGGRLPADTQYF. CDR3 DNA: TGCGCCAGCAGCTTGGGAGGCAGGCTGCCGGCAGATACGCAGTATTTT.

The chain carries TRBV5-4 and TRBJ2-1; possibly TRBD2 for D (6 bases). This CDR3 comprises 14 residues. Germline values: CDR1 SGHNT, CDR2 YYREEE (reference sequence). V lost 7 bases to trimming and J lost 9 bases, with 20 bases between them. CDR3 protein: CASGRDSTFGEQFF. Written as DNA, the CDR3 is TGTGCCAGCGGCCGGGACTCTACCTTTGGTGAGCAGTTCTTC.

V is TRBV20-1 and J is TRBJ2-3; unclear D gene. The CDR3 runs 11 residues. Germline V lookup: CDR1 DFQATT, CDR2 SNEGSKA (reference sequence). V dropped 5 bases and J dropped 9 bases, with 12 bases sitting between them. This chain's CDR3 is CSAHTAGTQYF. CDR3 sequence (DNA): TGCAGTGCTCATACCGCCGGGACGCAGTATTTT.

This clonotype was seen a few times. J is TRBJ2-7 and V is TRBV7-6; tentative D call: TRBD2 (5 bases). The CDR3 extends over 12 amino acids. Trimming removed 2 bases at V and 6 bases at J, with 8 bases between. CDR1 SGHVS and CDR2 FNYEAQ come from the germline V gene. The CDR3 nucleotides read TGTGCCAGCAGCTTACGGAGGTCCGAGCAGTACTTC. It specifies CASSLRRSEQYF.

The chain joins TRBV10-3 to TRBJ2-7, with a weak D call TRBD2 (6 bases). The CDR3 contains 13 residues. From germline, CDR1 is ENHRY and CDR2 SYGVKD. The V gene lost 7 bases and the J gene lost 5 bases, with 15 bases spanning the gap. CDR3 protein: CAINSREWDEQYF. The CDR3 nucleotides are TGTGCCATCAATAGTCGGGAGTGGGACGAGCAGTACTTC.

This clonotype was seen a few times. The genes are TRBV20-1 and TRBJ1-1; D possibly corresponds to TRBD1 (5 bases). The CDR3 totals 15 residues. The V end lost 8 bases, the J end lost 5 bases, and 24 bases lay between the germline ends. CDR1 is DFQATT and CDR2 is SNEGSKA in the germline V gene (reference sequence). In DNA, the CDR3 is TGCAGTTGCCTAATGCCGGGACCCTCAGGGACTGAAGCTTTCTTT. This codes for CSCLMPGPSGTEAFF.

The chain has TRBV6-1 and TRBJ1-1, with D tentatively TRBD1 (6 bases). V was clipped by 4 bases and J by 8 bases, with 20 bases between them. The CDR3 is made up of 15 amino acids. Germline CDR1 reads MNHNS; CDR2 reads SASEGT. CDR3 amino acids: CASSGGSTGVTEAFF. For the CDR3, the DNA is TGTGCCAGCAGTGGGGGGTCGACAGGTGTCACCGAAGCTTTCTTT.

This chain links TRBV6-4 with TRBJ2-3, with a tentative D call TRBD1 (5 bases). V gave up 0 bases and J gave up 5 bases, with 6 bases separating them. Germline lookup yields CDR1 MRHNA and CDR2 SNTAGT. The length of the CDR3 is 13 residues. The CDR3 coding sequence is TGTGCCAGCAGTGACTCGACAGTAGATACGCAGTATTTT. This codes for CASSDSTVDTQYF.

This clonotype was seen more than once but under ten times. The rearrangement uses TRBV3-1 and TRBJ2-3, with 7 bases matching TRBD1. The germline CDR1 and CDR2 sequences are LGHDT and YNNKEL (reference sequence). The CDR3 length is 14 residues. Trimming at V came to 2 bases and at J to 5 bases, leaving 4 bases not matched to a gene. CDR3: CASSQLTGQDTQYF. CDR3 in DNA: TGTGCCAGCAGCCAACTGACAGGGCAAGATACGCAGTATTTT.

The V and J genes are TRBV7-2 and TRBJ1-2; TRBD1 might be the D (6 bases). Germline CDR1 reads SGHTA; CDR2 reads FQGNSA. CDR3 size: 14 residues. With 5 bases removed from V and 4 bases from J, the gap between germline ends came to 14 bases. The DNA for the CDR3 is TGTGCCAGCAGCCCAGGCACAGGGACCTATGGCTACACCTTC. It translates to CASSPGTGTYGYTF.

The chain recombines TRBV11-1 with TRBJ1-4, with D unclear. Trimming pared 4 bases from V and 7 bases from J, leaving 13 bases between. The CDR3 runs 14 residues. Germline CDR1 reads SGHAT; CDR2 reads FQDESV (reference sequence). CDR3 in amino acids: CASSSRRASEKLFF. In nucleotides, the CDR3 is TGTGCCAGCAGCTCACGGCGTGCGTCTGAAAAACTGTTTTTT.

Worth noting for this clonotype: In this CDR3 the conserved last residue, phenylalanine or tryptophan, is missing, so a read error is likely. The V gene is TRBV5-6, the J gene TRBJ2-7, with 10 bases that match TRBD1. The germline V gene encodes CDR1 SGHDT and CDR2 YYEEEE. This CDR3 has 14 residues. The V and J ends lost 4 bases and 6 bases, in that order; junction bases with no gene match: 7. CDR3 sequence (DNA): TGTGCCAGCAGCCCCGACAGGGGGCTTACCGAGCAGTACTAC. Translated: CASSPDRGLTEQYY.

This rearrangement joins TRBV6-5 to TRBJ2-7, with 12 bases matching TRBD1. CDR1 is MNHEY and CDR2 is SVGAGI in the germline V gene. The length of the CDR3 is 17 residues. V was pared by 2 bases and J by 6 bases, with 11 bases of the junction left unmatched. DNA of the CDR3: TGTGCCAGCAGTTACGGGGCGCCGGGACAGGGGGCATCCGAGCAGTACTTC. It encodes CASSYGAPGQGASEQYF.

V and J are TRBV6-2 or TRBV6-3 and TRBJ1-5; perhaps TRBD1 as D (6 bases). This CDR3 has 16 residues. V was shortened by 2 bases and J by 4 bases, with 15 bases between the two germline ends. CDR1 MNHEY and CDR2 SVGEGT come from the germline V gene. The CDR3 here is CASSYRETGKNQPQHF. Here the CDR3 DNA reads TGTGCCAGCAGTTACCGAGAAACAGGGAAGAATCAGCCCCAGCATTTT.

The genes are TRBV24-1 and TRBJ2-3; no clear D. Between the trimmed V and J ends, which lost 0 bases and 2 bases, there was a span of 8 bases. There are 15 residues in the CDR3. CDR1 is KGHDR and CDR2 is SFDVKD in the germline V gene. CDR3 DNA: TGTGCCACCAGTGATTTGGGCAGGAACACAGATACGCAGTATTTT. Protein sequence: CATSDLGRNTDTQYF.

To note about this clonotype: Its ends do not fully match the called genes, so a read error is possible. The rearrangement uses TRBV7-7 and TRBJ2-3; D not certain. The CDR3 has 15 residues. Looked up from germline, CDR1 is SSHAT and CDR2 is FNYEAQ (reference sequence). The CDR3 DNA is TGTGCTAGCAGTTTTGGACCCTTCCCCACAGATACGCAGTATTTT. It specifies CASSFGPFPTDTQYF.

The chain joins TRBV30 to TRBJ2-6; 7 nucleotides agree with TRBD1. CDR1 and CDR2 from the germline V gene are GTSNPN and SVGIG (reference sequence). The CDR3 is 14 amino acids. The ends lost 3 bases at V and 2 bases at J; junction bases unmatched: 1. The chain's CDR3 is CAWRGTAGANVLTF. The CDR3 coding sequence is TGTGCCTGGAGGGGGACAGCTGGGGCCAACGTCCTGACTTTC. The full variable domain, in which reference TRBV30 and TRBJ2-6 provide the parts outside the CDR3, is SQTIHQWPATLVQPVGSPLSLECTVEGTSNPNLYWYRQAAGRGLQLLFYSVGIGQISSEVPQNLSASRPQDRQFILSSKKLLLSDSGFYLCAWRGTAGANVLTFGAGSRLTVL.

V is TRBV10-3 and J is TRBJ2-1; 7 bases fit TRBD2. Per the germline V gene, CDR1 is ENHRY and CDR2 is SYGVKD. The CDR3 has 13 amino acids. Germline trimming cut 8 bases from V and 4 bases from J; bases unmatched to any gene: 5. The CDR3 sequence is CAIGGTTYNEQFF. CDR3 DNA sequence: TGTGCCATCGGGGGGACTACGTACAATGAGCAGTTCTTC.

This clonotype was counted only a few times. CDR3 DNA sequence: TGTGCCAGCAGTTTAGCCGGCCGCTCTGGAAACACCATATATTTT. Its translation: CASSLAGRSGNTIYF. This chain links TRBV12-3 or TRBV12-4 with TRBJ1-3; D unclear. V shed 0 bases and J shed 0 bases, with 6 bases lying between them. The CDR3 extends over 15 amino acids.

This chain uses TRBV24-1 with TRBJ2-5, with D uncertain. V lost 4 bases to trimming and J lost 4 bases, with 15 bases between them. Germline-derived CDR1 and CDR2 are KGHDR and SFDVKD. This CDR3 region has 15 residues. As DNA, the CDR3 is TGTGCCACCAGTGAAACACCGGGCAGGACAGAGACCCAGTACTTC. Amino acid sequence: CATSETPGRTETQYF.